The TCR beta chain under discussion was sequenced for a study of technical replicates of blood from a handful of donors. With V trimmed by 5 bases and J by 0 bases, 5 bases remained unmatched. CDR3 size: 15 residues. Germline lookup yields CDR1 SGHTA and CDR2 FQGNSA. Libraries were prepared by immunoSEQ multiplex PCR; TCRdb keeps only in-frame clonotypes and omits some of them. The repertoire includes 80,000 or so clones, about 95% of them detected once, and 0.38% sits in the top ten. The material sequenced was T cells isolated from PBMCs. This clonotype was sampled from a human donor in good health. The V call is TRBV7-2, the J call TRBJ2-7; TRBD2 matches at 9 bases. CDR3 coding DNA: TGTGCCAGCAGCCCGACTAGCGGCAGCTCCTACGAGCAGTACTTC. Protein: CASSPTSGSSYEQYF.